Included here is one TCR beta chain sequence, with context. Some clones are missing from TCRdb's copy, which holds only in-frame ones; the method was immunoSEQ multiplex PCR. The sample has 95,000 to 150,000 clones; 70% to 90% are singletons. This sample is drawn from a study of T cell responses to AZD1222 COVID-19 vaccine. Germline loops: CDR1 WNHNN, CDR2 SYGVQD (reference sequence). The junction had 10 bases not matched to a gene; V was cut back by 8 bases and J by 4 bases. There are 15 residues in the CDR3. The material sequenced was peripheral blood, taken on day 0 of AZD1222 vaccination. The chain joins TRBV10-1 to TRBJ2-5; the match to TRBD2 covers 10 bases. This TCR came from an adult in good health. The CDR3 reads CASSPGLAVRETQYF. The DNA for the CDR3 is TGCGCCAGCTCCCCCGGACTAGCGGTCCGAGAGACCCAGTACTTC.